This entry features one T cell receptor beta chain sequence. Its cognate antigen has yet to be identified. The sample holds no much larger clone one base away, and base qualities are not on file. The data derive from a study of T cell changes during pregnancy in multiple sclerosis (dated 2019 in TCRdb). Regarding the complete study: Changes in the T cell repertoire over the course of pregnancy were examined in this study in women with multiple sclerosis.

The CDR3 spans 15 residues, from the cysteine through the phenylalanine. The retained sequence is limited to the CDR3, 45 bases, with the frame set at the first base. Relative to germline, V is missing 8 bases and J is missing 6 bases, with 16 bases of the junction outside any gene match. From the germline V gene, CDR1 is MDHEN and CDR2 is SYDVKM. Preparation of the library involved the immunoSEQ multiplex PCR assay. This immuneACCESS table, as held by TCRdb, lists in-frame sequences with V and J called but not all clones. Of the missing ones, under half trace to an unresolved V gene in checked studies; the others have no known cause. For this sample the table gives 40,000 to 45,000 clones, of which roughly 94% were detected only once. The ten top clones hold more than 1.5% of the sample.

This receptor chain uses TRBV28 and TRBJ2-7, and 7 junction bases match TRBD1. The input for sequencing was peripheral blood, taken in the third trimester of pregnancy. The TCR was taken from a female donor with multiple sclerosis, enrolled in a pregnancy study. For the CDR3, the sequence is CASYSRQGAGSEQYF. The DNA is as follows: TGTGCCAGCTACTCCCGACAGGGCGCGGGTAGCGAGCAGTACTTC.